This T cell receptor (beta chain) appears in the sequencing data of a study of CD8+CD57+ T cells in acquired aplastic anemia. Study details: DNA from sorted CD4+ and CD8+ cells averaged around 3 ug.

Regarding this clonotype: The antigen remains undetermined. A much larger clone is a single base away; this may be a read error.

Genomic DNA, the template, was used for profiling of the TCR beta VDJ and CDR3. TCRdb used MiXCR to reprocess the reads, holding one entry per CDR3 protein. In the table there are about 190,000 distinct CDR3 sequences, around half of which are singletons. The CDR3 extends over 16 amino acids. Germline V gene sequence: CDR1 SGHDN, CDR2 FVKESK. Study-level points and caveats: Researchers reported that CD8+ Simpson's diversity was not significantly different in patients versus controls. Overlap between patients and controls comprised roughly 28 CD8+ CDR3 sequences.

The chain has TRBV14 and TRBJ1-4; D gene uncertain. This sequence was found in a human donor in good health, serving as a control. Sequencing was done on a sample of sorted CD4+, CD8+, or CD8+CD57+ T cells (not recorded which) from PBMCs. CDR3 amino acids: CTSSQESASFREKLFF. The CDR3 nucleotides read TGTACCAGCAGCCAAGAATCGGCAAGTTTTCGTGAAAAACTGTTTTTT.